This T cell receptor (beta chain) was recovered during a study of identical twins. As for this clonotype: Its cognate antigen is unknown.

General study points: Invariant populations such as MAIT and iNKT cells could partly muddle zero-insertion analyses. Beta out-of-frame sequences displayed a weaker excess of sharing between twins.

TCRdb reprocessed the 5' RACE reads via MiXCR and lists one record per CDR3 protein. The sample consists of about 220,000 distinct CDR3 sequences, 6.5% to 8.5% of them appearing once. These same data were also listed under a study on yellow fever vaccine responses in identical twins. That source adds: It has been reported that, in twins, the vaccine T cell response seemed partly convergent and partly personalized.

The sample was memory (CD45RO+) T cells sorted from blood. The TCR originated in a woman younger than 35 in good health.

Written as DNA, the CDR3 is TGTGCCAGCAGTTTAGCCAACACAGATACGCAGTATTTT. Its protein is CASSLANTDTQYF. The V and J genes are TRBV27 and TRBJ2-3, with no clear D. Germline V gives CDR1 MNHEY, CDR2 SMNVEV (reference sequence). V lost 2 bases, J lost 2 bases, and 5 bases lay in between. This CDR3 spans 13 amino acids.